The clone carrying this T cell receptor beta chain was observed a few times. The antigen is not known. At one boundary the junction diverges from the germline segment, which might be a read error. Cyclophosphamide on days +3 and +4 followed busulfan-fludarabine conditioning and a marrow graft. Assay used: immunoSEQ multiplex PCR; TCRdb lists only in-frame clones, some missing. This set yields about 6,400 clones and no singletons; the top ten hold roughly 5.4%. The sample is drawn from a study of T cells after posttransplantation cyclophosphamide. Study-wide results and caveats: After PTCy, TRB diversity resembled that of CNI/methotrexate controls. TRB overlap between skin or GI tissue T cells and blood was limited. Later post-transplant blood repertoires were often dominated by donor CD8+ memory clones.

This clonotype was sampled from a young adult male patient who received an allogeneic stem cell transplant from an unrelated donor, was CMV-positive, and had acute and chronic GVHD. Some T cells may trace back to the graft donor. Source: PBMCs, taken after an allogeneic stem cell transplant with post-transplant cyclophosphamide.

CDR3 sequence (DNA): TGTGCCGGCAGCTCCCTTGACAGGGCGTATTTTTATGGCTACACCTTC. Protein product: CAGSSLDRAYFYGYTF. V usage is TRBV7-8 and J usage is TRBJ1-2; 7 bases map to TRBD1. The CDR3 length is 16 residues. CDR1 and CDR2 (germline): SGHVS, FQNEAQ. The variable domain in full, completed from reference TRBV7-8 and TRBJ1-2, reads GAGVSQSPRYKVAKRGQDVALRCDPISGHVSLFWYQQALGQGPEFLTYFQNEAQLDKSGLPSDRFFAERPEGSVSTLKIQRTQQEDSAVYLCAGSSLDRAYFYGYTFGSGTRLTVV.